This entry lists 26 T cell receptor beta chains sequenced from one sample in a study of human T cells and chemical hapten exposure. The sample's time point: pre-sensitization, week 0. The sample's treatment: therapeutic diphenylcyclopropenone sensitization with weekly scalp DPC. Each CDR3 protein is one row after TCRdb ran MiXCR on the RACE reads. The sample lists tens of thousands of distinct CDR3 sequences, approximately 9.9% occurring once. The sequenced sample was whole blood, obtained in connection with sensitization to the hapten diphenylcyclopropenone (DPC). Receptors originate from a woman in her forties or fifties with alopecia areata. Some clones in this sample may be carry-over from other donors' samples.

There are many counts of this clonotype. The gene calls are TRBV3-1 and TRBJ2-5, with 8 bases matching TRBD2. The CDR3 has 16 residues. V gave up 0 bases and J gave up 7 bases; unmatched junction bases: 10. Germline V gene lookup returns CDR1 LGHDT and CDR2 YNNKEL (reference sequence). CDR3 bases: TGTGCCAGCAGCCAAGATCCGGGGGGGGGACTAGGGACCCAGTACTTC. Amino acid sequence: CASSQDPGGGLGTQYF.

The chain joins TRBV7-6 to TRBJ2-6, with no clear D. The V end was cut by 5 bases, the J end by 4 bases, with 12 bases between. CDR3 length: 15 amino acids. From germline, CDR1 is SGHVS and CDR2 FNYEAQ. The chain's CDR3 is CASSRNSVGANVLTF. CDR3 nucleotide sequence: TGTGCCAGCAGCCGAAACTCTGTAGGGGCCAACGTCCTGACTTTC.

This clonotype was seen only once. The chain is built from TRBV28 and TRBJ2-5; D perhaps matches TRBD1 (6 bases). The CDR3 sequence is 15 residues long. Deletions cut 6 bases from V and 5 bases from J, with 19 bases between. Germline lookup yields CDR1 MDHEN and CDR2 SYDVKM. CDR3 sequence (DNA): TGTGCCAGCAGCTCCGGGACACCGGGTTGGGAGACCCAGTACTTC. It yields the protein CASSSGTPGWETQYF. Combining the CDR3 with reference TRBV28 and TRBJ2-5 gives the whole variable domain DVKVTQSSRYLVKRTGEKVFLECVQDMDHENMFWYRQDPGLGLRLIYFSYDVKMKEKGDIPEGYSVSREKKERFSLILESASTNQTSMYLCASSSGTPGWETQYFGPGTRLLVL.

This clonotype was seen many times. The V and J genes are TRBV6-2 or TRBV6-3 and TRBJ2-7; TRBD1 matches 7 bases. This CDR3 contains 16 residues. Germline CDR1 and CDR2: MNHEY and SVGEGT. Germline trimming cut 6 bases from V and 0 bases from J; bases unmatched to any gene: 11. CDR3 bases: TGTGCCAGCAGACGAAGTACGGGACAGAGCTCCTACGAGCAGTACTTC. This translates into CASRRSTGQSSYEQYF.

This clonotype was picked up many times. The chain combines TRBV12-3 or TRBV12-4 with TRBJ2-7; 11 positions agree with TRBD2. The trim removed 6 bases at V and 2 bases at J, leaving 6 bases unmatched. The CDR3 loop spans 15 amino acids. The CDR3 region has the DNA TGTGCCAGCAGACTGGGACTAGCGGATCCCTACGAGCAGTACTTC. This sequence encodes CASRLGLADPYEQYF.

This clonotype was counted at least ten times. CDR3 bases: TGTGCCAGCAGTCCCGGGACAGGGATTAAGGCTTTCTTT. Residues: CASSPGTGIKAFF. The chain links TRBV2 to TRBJ1-1, with 9 bases identical to TRBD1. The trim removed 5 bases at V and 11 bases at J, leaving 9 bases unmatched. The CDR3 sequence is 13 residues long. The V gene's germline CDR1 is SNHLY and CDR2 FYNNEI.

This clonotype was recorded a few times. DNA for the CDR3: TGTGCCAGCAGCTTCCAACTAGCGGGAGGGCCCTACGAGCAGTACTTC. It encodes CASSFQLAGGPYEQYF. V is TRBV7-8 and J is TRBJ2-7; 13 bases agree with TRBD2. There are 16 residues in the CDR3. The germline V gene has CDR1 SGHVS and CDR2 FQNEAQ. V lost 3 bases to trimming and J lost 2 bases; unmatched junction nucleotides: 4.

This clonotype was observed many times. This sequence joins TRBV29-1 and TRBJ2-1; 7 positions match TRBD2. Trimming cost V 7 bases and J 8 bases; bases outside gene matches: 8. CDR1 SQVTM and CDR2 ANQGSEA come from the germline V gene. This CDR3 has 12 residues. CDR3 protein: CSGGGLTDEQFF. The CDR3 DNA is TGCAGCGGGGGGGGACTGACGGATGAGCAGTTCTTC.

This clonotype occurred many times. J is TRBJ2-1 and V is TRBV30; no firm D call. V was pared by 1 base and J by 1 base, with 14 bases between. Germline lookup yields CDR1 GTSNPN and CDR2 SVGIG (reference sequence). The CDR3 is made up of 16 amino acids. CDR3 sequence reads: CAWSEKGRVSYNEQFF. The CDR3 DNA reads TGTGCCTGGAGTGAGAAGGGTAGGGTTTCCTACAATGAGCAGTTCTTC. Variable domain in full (rest from reference TRBV30 and TRBJ2-1): SQTIHQWPATLVQPVGSPLSLECTVEGTSNPNLYWYRQAAGRGLQLLFYSVGIGQISSEVPQNLSASRPQDRQFILSSKKLLLSDSGFYLCAWSEKGRVSYNEQFFGPGTRLTVL.

This clonotype appeared many times. The chain uses TRBV6-6 and TRBJ1-3; no reliable D call. This CDR3 comprises 14 residues. Germline V gene lookup returns CDR1 MNHNY and CDR2 SVGAGI (reference sequence). With 6 bases removed from V and 4 bases from J, the gap between germline ends came to 13 bases. The CDR3 spells CASSLREAGNTIYF. The CDR3 DNA is TGTGCCAGCAGCCTTAGGGAGGCGGGAAACACCATATATTTT.

The CDR3 bases are TGCAGTGCTAGTAGGACAGGCCCTGCTGGCACAGATACGCAGTATTTT. Its protein is CSASRTGPAGTDTQYF. This chain links TRBV20-1 with TRBJ2-3; 7 nucleotides agree with TRBD1. The J segment lost 1 base and the V segment lost 3 bases, leaving 10 bases of the junction unmatched. The CDR3 spans 16 residues. Germline CDR1 DFQATT, CDR2 SNEGSKA (reference sequence).

This clonotype was found a few times. The chain uses TRBV6-2 or TRBV6-3 and TRBJ1-5; tentative D call: TRBD1 (6 bases). CDR1 and CDR2 from the germline V gene are MNHEY and SVGEGT. Trimming stripped 8 bases from V and 3 bases from J, with 14 bases between. This CDR3 comprises 14 residues. This chain's CDR3 is CASRGQLVNQPQHF. CDR3 in DNA: TGTGCCAGCCGAGGACAGCTAGTCAATCAGCCCCAGCATTTT.

The chain couples TRBV6-2 or TRBV6-3 to TRBJ2-7; possible D gene TRBD1, 6 bases. The length of the CDR3 is 15 residues. Trimming removed 5 bases at V and 0 bases at J, with 14 bases between. The V gene's germline CDR1 is MNHEY and CDR2 SVGEGT. The CDR3 region is CASSARQASSYEQYF. The CDR3 DNA sequence: TGTGCCAGCAGTGCTCGACAGGCCTCCTCCTACGAGCAGTACTTC.

This clonotype was recorded a few times. This sequence joins TRBV20-1 and TRBJ2-5; possibly TRBD2 for D (6 bases). Trimming removed 6 bases at V and 3 bases at J, with 14 bases between. This CDR3 spans 13 amino acids. The germline V gene encodes CDR1 DFQATT and CDR2 SNEGSKA (reference sequence). The CDR3 loop is CSAQEGQEETQYF. The CDR3 DNA follows: TGCAGTGCCCAGGAGGGCCAGGAAGAGACCCAGTACTTC.

This clonotype was seen repeatedly, ten times or more. This CDR3 is CASSLDGRLDSPLHF. The CDR3 region has the DNA TGCGCCAGCAGCTTGGACGGCAGGCTGGATTCACCCCTCCACTTT. The V call is TRBV5-1, the J call TRBJ1-6; D remains ambiguous. Deletions cut 0 bases from V and 8 bases from J, with 12 bases between. This CDR3 has 15 residues. The germline V gene has CDR1 SGHRS and CDR2 YFSETQ.

This clonotype was counted at least ten times. The J gene is TRBJ1-1, the V gene TRBV5-1; weak D call: TRBD1 (5 bases). CDR1 and CDR2 (germline): SGHRS, YFSETQ. The CDR3 sequence is 15 residues long. Trimming took 1 base from V and 6 from J, leaving 16 bases between them. The DNA of the CDR3 is TGCGCCAGCAGCTTGCCCCCCGGGGGAATATCTGAAGCTTTCTTT. It translates to CASSLPPGGISEAFF.

This clonotype showed up many times. The genes are TRBV28 and TRBJ1-5, with 7 bases matching TRBD1. Germline V gene data show CDR1 as MDHEN and CDR2 as SYDVKM. This CDR3 comprises 15 residues. J lost 4 bases, V lost 3 bases, and 6 bases had no gene match. The CDR3 here is CASSLRGRVNQPQHF. CDR3 nucleotides: TGTGCCAGCAGTTTGAGGGGGCGCGTGAATCAGCCCCAGCATTTT. Drawing the rest from reference TRBV28 and TRBJ1-5, the complete variable domain is DVKVTQSSRYLVKRTGEKVFLECVQDMDHENMFWYRQDPGLGLRLIYFSYDVKMKEKGDIPEGYSVSREKKERFSLILESASTNQTSMYLCASSLRGRVNQPQHFGDGTRLSIL.

The rearrangement links TRBV7-3 to TRBJ2-7; D may be TRBD1 (5 bases). The CDR3 is 15 amino acids. The germline V gene has CDR1 SGHTA and CDR2 FQGTGA. V was trimmed by 4 bases and J by 2 bases, leaving 15 bases between them. DNA of the CDR3: TGTGCCAGCAGCTATGGACATGTAGGAGCCTACGAGCAGTACTTC. Amino acids: CASSYGHVGAYEQYF.

This clonotype was detected only a few times. This chain links TRBV5-6 with TRBJ2-7, with 7 positions matching TRBD1. CDR3 length equals 15 residues. The V gene end was trimmed by 0 bases and the J gene end by 2 bases; junction bases not matched to a gene: 5. Germline assignment: CDR1 SGHDT and CDR2 YYEEEE. Here the CDR3 DNA reads TGTGCCAGCAGCTTGGGGGGACAGCTAACCTACGAGCAGTACTTC. It yields the protein CASSLGGQLTYEQYF.

This clonotype showed up many times. The chain combines TRBV15 with TRBJ2-1; 9 bases map to TRBD2. Germline V gene lookup returns CDR1 LNHNV and CDR2 YYDKDF (reference sequence). The junction had 11 bases not matched to a gene; V was cut back by 0 bases and J by 8 bases. CDR3 size: 17 residues. The CDR3 is CATSRDLLAGTVDEQFF. The CDR3 DNA is TGTGCCACCAGCAGAGATCTGCTAGCGGGAACTGTTGATGAGCAGTTCTTC.

The chain couples TRBV20-1 to TRBJ1-2; D not resolved. CDR3 length: 12 residues. CDR1 and CDR2 from the germline V gene are DFQATT and SNEGSKA (reference sequence). Between the trimmed V and J ends, which lost 6 bases and 4 bases, there was a span of 12 bases. In nucleotides, the CDR3 is TGCAGTGCCCCGGTCCGGGCCTATGGCTACACCTTC. Protein product: CSAPVRAYGYTF.

This clonotype was observed a handful of times. This chain connects TRBV2 to TRBJ2-1; 7 bases fit TRBD2. The J segment lost 7 bases and the V segment lost 6 bases, leaving 12 bases of the junction unmatched. CDR3 length: 15 residues. Germline CDR1 is SNHLY and CDR2 is FYNNEI. The chain's CDR3 is CASRLTSVRRNEQFF. The CDR3 DNA is TGTGCCAGCAGACTTACTAGCGTGCGTAGAAATGAGCAGTTCTTC.

Ten or more counts support this clonotype. The chain carries TRBV18 and TRBJ1-5, with D uncertain. The germline V gene encodes CDR1 KGHSH and CDR2 LQKENI. V gave up 2 bases and J gave up 0 bases, with 8 bases separating them. The CDR3 consists of 15 residues. The CDR3 loop is CASSPGVSSNQPQHF. In DNA, the CDR3 is TGTGCCAGCTCACCAGGGGTTAGTAGCAATCAGCCCCAGCATTTT.

This clonotype came up a few times. V gene TRBV4-2 combines with J gene TRBJ1-1; TRBD1 is a possible D gene (5 bases). V shed 6 bases and J shed 2 bases, with 10 bases lying between them. This CDR3 has 13 residues. Germline-derived CDR1 and CDR2 are LGHNA and YNFKEQ. For the CDR3, the DNA is TGTGCCAGCAGACCTCAGGGTAACACTGAAGCTTTCTTT. It encodes CASRPQGNTEAFF.

This chain connects TRBV10-3 to TRBJ1-6; TRBD1 is a possible D gene (5 bases). Germline-derived CDR1 and CDR2 are ENHRY and SYGVKD. V dropped 3 bases and J dropped 5 bases, with 8 bases sitting between them. This CDR3 spans 14 amino acids. The CDR3 region has the DNA TGTGCCATCAGTGACGGGGGGAATAATTCACCCCTCCACTTT. Protein product: CAISDGGNNSPLHF.

The sample holds many counts of this clonotype. The chain recombines TRBV18 with TRBJ1-4; maybe TRBD1 (5 bases). V was cut by 5 bases and J by 5 bases, with 12 bases left in between. The germline gives CDR1 KGHSH, CDR2 LQKENI. The CDR3 is 14 amino acids. Here the CDR3 reads CASSSGTINEKLFF. CDR3 DNA sequence: TGTGCCAGCTCATCGGGGACGATAAATGAAAAACTGTTTTTT.